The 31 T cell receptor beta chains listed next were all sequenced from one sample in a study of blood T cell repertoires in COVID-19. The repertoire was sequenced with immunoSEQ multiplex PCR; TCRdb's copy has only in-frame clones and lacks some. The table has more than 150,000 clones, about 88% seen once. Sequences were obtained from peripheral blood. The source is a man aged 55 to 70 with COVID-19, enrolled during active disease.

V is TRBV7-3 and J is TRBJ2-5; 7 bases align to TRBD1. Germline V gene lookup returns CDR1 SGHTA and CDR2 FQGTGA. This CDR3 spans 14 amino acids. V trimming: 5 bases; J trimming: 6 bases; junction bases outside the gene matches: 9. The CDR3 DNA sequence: TGTGCCAGCAGCCTCGGGACAGTAGCACAGACCCAGTACTTC. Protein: CASSLGTVAQTQYF.

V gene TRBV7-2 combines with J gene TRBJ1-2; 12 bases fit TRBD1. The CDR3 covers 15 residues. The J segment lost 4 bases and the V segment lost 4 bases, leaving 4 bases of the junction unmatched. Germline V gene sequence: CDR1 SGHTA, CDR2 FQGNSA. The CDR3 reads CASSYWDRGLYGYTF. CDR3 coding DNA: TGTGCCAGCAGCTATTGGGACAGGGGGCTCTATGGCTACACCTTC.

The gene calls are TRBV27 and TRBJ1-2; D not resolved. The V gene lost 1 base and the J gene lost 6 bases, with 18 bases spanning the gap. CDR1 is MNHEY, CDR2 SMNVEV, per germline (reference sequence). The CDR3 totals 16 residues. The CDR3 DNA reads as TGTGCCAGCAGTTTATTCTCTTTGGGGAGGACGGATGGCTACACCTTC. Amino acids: CASSLFSLGRTDGYTF.

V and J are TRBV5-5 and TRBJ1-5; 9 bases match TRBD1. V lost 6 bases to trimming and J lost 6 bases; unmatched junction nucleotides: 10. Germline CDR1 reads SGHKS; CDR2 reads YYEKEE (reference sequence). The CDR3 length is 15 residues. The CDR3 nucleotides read TGTGCCAGCACCCTAGGGACAGGGTATAGTCAGCCCCAGCATTTT. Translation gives CASTLGTGYSQPQHF.

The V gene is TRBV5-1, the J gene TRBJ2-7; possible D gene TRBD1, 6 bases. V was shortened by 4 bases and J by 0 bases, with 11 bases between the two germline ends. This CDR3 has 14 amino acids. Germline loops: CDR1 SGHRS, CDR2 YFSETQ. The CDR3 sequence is CASSAGQISYEQYF. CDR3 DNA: TGCGCCAGCAGCGCTGGACAGATCTCCTACGAGCAGTACTTC.

The CDR3 protein is CASSLGHREGNEQYF. CDR3 DNA sequence: TGCGCCAGCAGCCTGGGACACCGGGAGGGCAACGAGCAGTACTTC. This chain connects TRBV5-1 to TRBJ2-7, with 8 nucleotides matching TRBD2. V lost 4 bases and J lost 5; bases outside the gene matches: 11. The CDR3 sequence is 15 residues long. Germline V CDR1 and CDR2: SGHRS, YFSETQ.

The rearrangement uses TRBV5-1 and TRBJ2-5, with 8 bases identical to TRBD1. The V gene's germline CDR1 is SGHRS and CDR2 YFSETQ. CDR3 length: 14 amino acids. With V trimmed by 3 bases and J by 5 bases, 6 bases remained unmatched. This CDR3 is CASSSGQGRETQYF. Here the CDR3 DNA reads TGCGCCAGCAGCTCTGGACAGGGACGGGAGACCCAGTACTTC.

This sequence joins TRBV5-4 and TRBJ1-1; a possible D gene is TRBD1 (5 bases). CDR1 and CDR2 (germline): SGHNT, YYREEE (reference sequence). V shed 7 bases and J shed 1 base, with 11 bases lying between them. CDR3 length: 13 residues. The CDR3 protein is CASGPGGNTEAFF. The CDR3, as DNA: TGTGCCAGCGGCCCGGGGGGGAACACTGAAGCTTTCTTT.

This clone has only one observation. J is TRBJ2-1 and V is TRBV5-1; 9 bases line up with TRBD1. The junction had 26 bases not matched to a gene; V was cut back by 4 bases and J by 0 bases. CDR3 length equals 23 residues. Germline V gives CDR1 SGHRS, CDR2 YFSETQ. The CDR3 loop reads CASSPKTTTGQGRYWDSYNEQFF. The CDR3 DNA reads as TGCGCCAGCAGCCCGAAAACCACTACGGGACAGGGTCGGTATTGGGACTCCTACAATGAGCAGTTCTTC.

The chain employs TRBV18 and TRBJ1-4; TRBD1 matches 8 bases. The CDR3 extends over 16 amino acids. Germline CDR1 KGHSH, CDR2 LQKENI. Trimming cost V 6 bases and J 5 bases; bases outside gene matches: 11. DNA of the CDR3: TGTGCCAGCTCGCAAAATCAGGGGGCCCCAAATGAAAAACTGTTTTTT. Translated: CASSQNQGAPNEKLFF.

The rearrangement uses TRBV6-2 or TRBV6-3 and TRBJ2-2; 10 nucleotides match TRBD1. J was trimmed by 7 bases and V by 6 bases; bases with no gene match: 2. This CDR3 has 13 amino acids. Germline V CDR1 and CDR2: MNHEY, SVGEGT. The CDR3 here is CASSGQGVGELFF. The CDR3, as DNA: TGTGCCAGCAGCGGACAGGGGGTCGGGGAGCTGTTTTTT.

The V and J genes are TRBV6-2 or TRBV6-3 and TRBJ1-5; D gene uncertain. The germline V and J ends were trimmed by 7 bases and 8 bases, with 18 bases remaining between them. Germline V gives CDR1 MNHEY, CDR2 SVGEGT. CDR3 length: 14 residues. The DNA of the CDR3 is TGTGCCAGCACCCCCCCCGGAGACCTCGAGCCCCAGCATTTT. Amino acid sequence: CASTPPGDLEPQHF.

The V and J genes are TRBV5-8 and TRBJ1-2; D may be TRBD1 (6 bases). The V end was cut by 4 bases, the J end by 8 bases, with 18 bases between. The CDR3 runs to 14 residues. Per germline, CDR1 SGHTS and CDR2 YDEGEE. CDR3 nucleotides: TGTGCCAGCAGCACCCGGACAGCCAGCCAGGGCTACACCTTC. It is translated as CASSTRTASQGYTF.

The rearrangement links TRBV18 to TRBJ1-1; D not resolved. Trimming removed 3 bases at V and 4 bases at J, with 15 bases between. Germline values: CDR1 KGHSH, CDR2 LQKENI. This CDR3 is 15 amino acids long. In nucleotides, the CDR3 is TGTGCCAGCTCACCCACCCAGGAAACTTCCACTGAAGCTTTCTTT. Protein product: CASSPTQETSTEAFF.

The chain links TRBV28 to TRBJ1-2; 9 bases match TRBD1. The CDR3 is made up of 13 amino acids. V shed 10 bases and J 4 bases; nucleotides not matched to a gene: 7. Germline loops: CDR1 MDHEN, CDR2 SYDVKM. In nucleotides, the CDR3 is TGTGCCACCACGACAGGGGGTAGCTATGGCTACACCTTC. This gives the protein CATTTGGSYGYTF.

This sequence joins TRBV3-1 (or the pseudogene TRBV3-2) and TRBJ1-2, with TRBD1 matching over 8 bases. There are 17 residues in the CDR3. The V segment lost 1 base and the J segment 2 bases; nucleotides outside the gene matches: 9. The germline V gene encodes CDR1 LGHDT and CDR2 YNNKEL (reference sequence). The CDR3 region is CASSQGGGRGQNYGYTF. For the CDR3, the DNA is TGTGCCAGCAGCCAAGGAGGGGGCAGGGGGCAGAACTATGGCTACACCTTC.

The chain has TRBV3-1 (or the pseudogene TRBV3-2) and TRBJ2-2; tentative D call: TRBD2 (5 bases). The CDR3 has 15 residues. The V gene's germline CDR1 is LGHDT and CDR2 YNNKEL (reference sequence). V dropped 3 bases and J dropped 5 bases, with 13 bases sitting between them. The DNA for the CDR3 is TGTGCCAGCAGCCAGGACCTCGGAGGAACCGGGGAGCTGTTTTTT. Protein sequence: CASSQDLGGTGELFF.

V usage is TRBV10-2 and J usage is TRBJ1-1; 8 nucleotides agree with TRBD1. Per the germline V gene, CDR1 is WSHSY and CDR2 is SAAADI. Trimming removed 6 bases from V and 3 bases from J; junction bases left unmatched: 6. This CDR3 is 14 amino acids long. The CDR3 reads CASRPTGGDTEAFF. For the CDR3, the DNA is TGCGCCAGCAGGCCCACAGGGGGGGACACTGAAGCTTTCTTT.

For the CDR3, the DNA is TGTGCCAGCAGTGACCCGACAGGGGCCTACGAGCAGTACTTC. The encoded protein is CASSDPTGAYEQYF. J is TRBJ2-7 and V is TRBV2; 8 bases line up with TRBD1. This CDR3 comprises 14 residues. The germline V gene encodes CDR1 SNHLY and CDR2 FYNNEI. V lost 3 bases to trimming and J lost 2 bases; unmatched junction nucleotides: 3.

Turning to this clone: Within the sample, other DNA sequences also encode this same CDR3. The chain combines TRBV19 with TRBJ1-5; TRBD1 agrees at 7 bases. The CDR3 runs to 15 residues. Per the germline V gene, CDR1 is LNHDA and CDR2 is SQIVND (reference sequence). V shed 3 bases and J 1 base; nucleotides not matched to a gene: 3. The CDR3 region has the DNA TGTGCCAGTAGTATCGGGACAGCGAGCAATCAGCCCCAGCATTTT. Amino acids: CASSIGTASNQPQHF.

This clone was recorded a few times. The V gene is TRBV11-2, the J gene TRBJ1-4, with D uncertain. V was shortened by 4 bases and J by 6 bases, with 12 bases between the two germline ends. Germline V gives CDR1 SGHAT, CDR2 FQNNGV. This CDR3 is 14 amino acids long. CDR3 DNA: TGTGCCAGCAGCTATGACCTCGGGGATGAAAAACTGTTTTTT. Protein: CASSYDLGDEKLFF.

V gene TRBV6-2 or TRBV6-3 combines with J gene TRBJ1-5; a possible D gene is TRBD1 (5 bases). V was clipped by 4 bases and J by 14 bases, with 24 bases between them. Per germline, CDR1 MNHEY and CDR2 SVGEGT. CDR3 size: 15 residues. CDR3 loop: CASSSHTPVDTREHF. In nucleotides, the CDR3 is TGTGCCAGCAGTTCCCATACCCCCGTGGACACCCGAGAGCATTTT.

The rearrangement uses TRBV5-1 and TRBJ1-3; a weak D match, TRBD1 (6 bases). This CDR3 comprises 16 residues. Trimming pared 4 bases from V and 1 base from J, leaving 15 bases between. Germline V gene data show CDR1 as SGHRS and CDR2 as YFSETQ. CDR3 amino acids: CASSPTTGISGNTIYF. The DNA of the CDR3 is TGCGCCAGCAGCCCGACAACAGGGATATCTGGAAACACCATATATTTT.

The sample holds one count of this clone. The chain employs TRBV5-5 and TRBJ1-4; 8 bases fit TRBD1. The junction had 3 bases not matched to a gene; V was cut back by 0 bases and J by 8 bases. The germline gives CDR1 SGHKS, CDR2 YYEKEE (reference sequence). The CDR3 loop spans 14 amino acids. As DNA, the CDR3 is TGTGCCAGCAGCTTGGTGGACAGGGACGAAAAACTGTTTTTT. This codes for CASSLVDRDEKLFF.

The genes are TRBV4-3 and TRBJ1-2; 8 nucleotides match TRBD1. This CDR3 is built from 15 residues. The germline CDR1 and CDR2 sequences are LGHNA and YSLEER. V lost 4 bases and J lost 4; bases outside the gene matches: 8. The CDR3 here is CASSLRDRTGYGYTF. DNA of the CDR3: TGCGCCAGCAGCCTCCGGGACAGGACGGGCTATGGCTACACCTTC.

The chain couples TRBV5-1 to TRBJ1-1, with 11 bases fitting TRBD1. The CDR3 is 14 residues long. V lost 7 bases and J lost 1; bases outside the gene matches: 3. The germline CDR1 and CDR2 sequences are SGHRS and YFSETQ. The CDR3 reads CASGTGGANTEAFF. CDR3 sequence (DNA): TGCGCCAGCGGGACAGGGGGGGCGAACACTGAAGCTTTCTTT.

The CDR3 loop reads CASSQDLGLLSSYNEQFF. The CDR3 DNA follows: TGTGCCAGCAGCCAAGATCTGGGACTACTAAGCTCCTACAATGAGCAGTTCTTC. The rearrangement joins TRBV14 to TRBJ2-1, with 7 positions matching TRBD2. This CDR3 has 18 residues. Germline V gene lookup returns CDR1 SGHDN and CDR2 FVKESK. Trimming cost V 0 bases and J 0 bases; bases outside gene matches: 8.

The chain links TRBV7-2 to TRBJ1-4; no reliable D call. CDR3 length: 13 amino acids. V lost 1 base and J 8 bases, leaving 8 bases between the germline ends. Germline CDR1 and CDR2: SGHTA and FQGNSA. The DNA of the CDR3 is TGTGCCAGCAGCTTAGGACATCGCGAAAAACTGTTTTTT. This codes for CASSLGHREKLFF. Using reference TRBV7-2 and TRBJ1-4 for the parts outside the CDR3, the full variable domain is GAGVSQSPSNKVTEKGKDVELRCDPISGHTALYWYRQSLGQGLEFLIYFQGNSAPDKSGLPSDRFSAERTGGSVSTLTIQRTQQEDSAVYLCASSLGHREKLFFGSGTQLSVL.

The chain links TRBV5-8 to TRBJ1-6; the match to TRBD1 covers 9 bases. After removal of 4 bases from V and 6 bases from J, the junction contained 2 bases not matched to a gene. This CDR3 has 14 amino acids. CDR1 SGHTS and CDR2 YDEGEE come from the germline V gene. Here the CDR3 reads CASSEDRGNSPLHF. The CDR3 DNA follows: TGTGCCAGCAGCGAGGACAGGGGTAATTCACCCCTCCACTTT. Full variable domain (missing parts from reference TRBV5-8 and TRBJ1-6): EAGVTQSPTHLIKTRGQQATLRCSPISGHTSVYWYQQALGLGLQFLLWYDEGEERNRGNFPPRFSGRQFPNYSSELNVNALELEDSALYLCASSEDRGNSPLHFGNGTRLTVT.

In DNA form, the CDR3 reads TGTGCCAGCAGTTACTGGTCTAGCGGGAAAAACAATGAGCAGTTCTTC. It yields the protein CASSYWSSGKNNEQFF. The J gene is TRBJ2-1, the V gene TRBV6-2 or TRBV6-3; 9 nucleotides align to TRBD2. The germline V gene encodes CDR1 MNHEY and CDR2 SVGEGT. Losses at the gene ends were 1 base for V and 5 bases for J; bases not matched to a gene: 6. The length of the CDR3 is 16 residues.

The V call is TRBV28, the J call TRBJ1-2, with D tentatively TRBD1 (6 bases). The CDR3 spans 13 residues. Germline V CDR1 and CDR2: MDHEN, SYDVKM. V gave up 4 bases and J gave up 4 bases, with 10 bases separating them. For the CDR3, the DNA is TGTGCCAGCAGTTATGGGGGCGGCTATGGCTACACCTTC. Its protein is CASSYGGGYGYTF.